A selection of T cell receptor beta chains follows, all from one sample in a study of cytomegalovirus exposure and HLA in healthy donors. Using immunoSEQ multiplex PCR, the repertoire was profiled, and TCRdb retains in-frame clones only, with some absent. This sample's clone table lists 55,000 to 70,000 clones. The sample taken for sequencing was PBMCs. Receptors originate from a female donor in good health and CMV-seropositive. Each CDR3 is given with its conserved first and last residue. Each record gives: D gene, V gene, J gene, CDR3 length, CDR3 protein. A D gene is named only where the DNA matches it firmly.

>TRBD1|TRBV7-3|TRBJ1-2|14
CASSPGDRGGGYTF
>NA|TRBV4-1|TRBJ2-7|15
CASSQGLAEGYEQYF
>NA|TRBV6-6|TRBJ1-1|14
CASSGGRANTEAFF
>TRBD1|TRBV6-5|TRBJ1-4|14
CASSYSGGGEKLFF
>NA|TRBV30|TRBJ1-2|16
CAWSPINRRGNYGYTF
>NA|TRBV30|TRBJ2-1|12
CAWSGSGNEQFF
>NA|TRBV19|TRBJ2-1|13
CASSPGTLNEQFF
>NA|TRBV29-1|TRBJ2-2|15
CSVAGGEKNTGELFF
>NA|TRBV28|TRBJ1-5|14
CASSLLYSNQPQHF
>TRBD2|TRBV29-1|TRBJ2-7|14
CSVEGLAGFYEQYF
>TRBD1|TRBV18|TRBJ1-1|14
CASSQGQTNTEAFF
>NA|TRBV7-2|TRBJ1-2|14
CASSLGGIDYGYTF
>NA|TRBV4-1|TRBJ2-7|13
CASSQDNSYEQYF
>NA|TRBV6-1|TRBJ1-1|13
CASDTGMNTEAFF
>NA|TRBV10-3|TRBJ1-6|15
CAISESGAGNSPLHF
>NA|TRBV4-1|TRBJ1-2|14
CASSQGPANYGYTF
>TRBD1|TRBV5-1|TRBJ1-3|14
CASTDRASGNTIYF
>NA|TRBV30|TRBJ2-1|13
CAWIRGGNNEQFF
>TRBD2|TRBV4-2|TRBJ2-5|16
CASSAQASGGRETQYF
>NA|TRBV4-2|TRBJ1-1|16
CASSQDRGGTVSEAFF
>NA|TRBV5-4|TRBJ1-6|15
CASSGRQIANSPLHF
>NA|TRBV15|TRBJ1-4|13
CATSSSTREKLFF
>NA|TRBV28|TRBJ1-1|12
CASSLRVREAFF
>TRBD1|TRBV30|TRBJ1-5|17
CAWSGDREVVDNQPQHF
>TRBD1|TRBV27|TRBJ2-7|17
CASSSDRGGQGAYEQYF
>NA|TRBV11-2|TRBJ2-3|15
CASSLGVSVTDTQYF
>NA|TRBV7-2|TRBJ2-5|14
CASSLGGFQETQYF
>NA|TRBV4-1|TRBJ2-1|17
CASSHGQGGALYNEQFF
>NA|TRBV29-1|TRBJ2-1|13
CSVVGGGSNEQFF
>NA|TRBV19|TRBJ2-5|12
CASSSRGETQYF
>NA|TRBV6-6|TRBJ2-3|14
CASSQTPAADTQYF
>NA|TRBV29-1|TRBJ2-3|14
CSVDLSGLGNTQYF
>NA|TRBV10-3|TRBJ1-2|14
CAISESEGIYGYTF
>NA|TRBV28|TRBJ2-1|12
CASSYGGGPQFF
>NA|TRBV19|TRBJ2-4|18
CASSIDSDPLRAKNIQYF
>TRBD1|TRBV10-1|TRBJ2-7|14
CASSAGTGPYEQYF
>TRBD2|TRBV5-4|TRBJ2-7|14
CASSPGLAPYEQYF
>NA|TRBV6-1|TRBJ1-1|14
CASSEMVVGTEAFF
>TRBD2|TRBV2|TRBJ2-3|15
CASSERRGSTDTQYF
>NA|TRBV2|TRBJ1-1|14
CASLGHTMNTEAFF
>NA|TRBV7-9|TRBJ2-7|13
CASTLPRSYEQYF
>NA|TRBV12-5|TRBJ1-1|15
CASGSTDRTPTEAFF
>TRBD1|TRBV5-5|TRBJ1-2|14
CASSYGQGLIGYTF
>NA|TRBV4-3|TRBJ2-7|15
CASSQDSASSYEQYF
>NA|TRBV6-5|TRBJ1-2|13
CASADRQVYGYTF
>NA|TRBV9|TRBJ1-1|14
CASSVEGVSTEAFF
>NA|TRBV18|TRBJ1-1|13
CASSPLGDAEAFF
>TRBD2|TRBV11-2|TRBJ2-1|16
CASSLGTSGIDNEQFF
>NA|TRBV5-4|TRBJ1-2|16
CASSLDSSLNNYGYTF
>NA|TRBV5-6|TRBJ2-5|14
CASSLGASQETQYF
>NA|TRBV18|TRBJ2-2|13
CASSPRTLGELFF
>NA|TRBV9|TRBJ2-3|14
CASSAGERTDTQYF
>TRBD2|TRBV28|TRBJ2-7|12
CASRPGGNEQYF
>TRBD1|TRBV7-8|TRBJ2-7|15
CASSLEKGAAYEQYF
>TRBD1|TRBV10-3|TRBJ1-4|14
CAIRKDREDEKLFF
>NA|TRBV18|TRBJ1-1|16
CASAPPVGGEYTEAFF
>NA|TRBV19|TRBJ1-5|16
CASSRGEGPSNQPQHF
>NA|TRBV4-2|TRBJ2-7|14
CASSQIPSSYEQYF
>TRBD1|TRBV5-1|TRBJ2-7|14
CASSRTGGSYEQYF
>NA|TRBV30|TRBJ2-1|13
CATRGRRSNEQFF